This TCR beta chain originates from a study of T-cell memory formation after mild COVID-19. Study-wide results and caveats: Clones which contracted sat mainly in CM and EM if CD4+, and in EMRA if CD8+.

From 5'RACE with constant-segment primers came TCR alpha and TCR beta cDNA libraries that carried sample barcodes and UMIs. TCRdb passed the 5' RACE reads through MiXCR, listing each CDR3 protein once. The sample holds over 150,000 distinct CDR3 sequences, about 22% seen once. About this clonotype itself: The antigen is not known.

The V segment lost 1 base and the J segment 4 bases; nucleotides outside the gene matches: 8. The CDR3 consists of 16 residues. Per germline, CDR1 LGHNA and CDR2 YNFKEQ. The chain combines TRBV4-2 with TRBJ2-7; 9 bases match TRBD2. This TCR derives from an adult woman who had mild COVID-19 (a few samples of this study predate the infection). Cell type and time point are not known. The specimen sequenced was PBMCs or a T cell subset sorted from them (not recorded which). The CDR3 DNA reads TGTGCCAGCAGCCAAGTAGGGAGTAGCGGGGGATACGAGCAGTACTTC. Protein sequence: CASSQVGSSGGYEQYF.